The 14 T cell receptor beta chains below were found in one sample sequenced in a study of blood T cell repertoires in COVID-19. Generated by immunoSEQ multiplex PCR, the TCRdb table keeps only in-frame clones and is missing some. The sample contains some 240,000 clones, 80% to 90% of which appear only once. The source material was PBMCs or T cells enriched from blood (not recorded which). These receptor sequences come from a woman aged 40 to 50 who had been exposed to COVID-19.

The chain combines TRBV29-1 with TRBJ1-5; D perhaps matches TRBD1 (5 bases). V was trimmed by 8 bases and J by 3 bases, leaving 8 bases between them. Per germline, CDR1 SQVTM and CDR2 ANQGSEA. This CDR3 has 11 residues. The CDR3 reads CSTGFNQPQHF. CDR3 sequence (DNA): TGCAGCACAGGTTTCAATCAGCCCCAGCATTTT.

The chain recombines TRBV5-5 with TRBJ2-5; 8 bases line up with TRBD2. Germline CDR1 and CDR2: SGHKS and YYEKEE (reference sequence). Germline trimming cut 3 bases from V and 0 bases from J; bases unmatched to any gene: 4. CDR3 length equals 15 residues. The CDR3 DNA reads TGTGCCAGCAGCTCGGGACTAGAGAACCAAGAGACCCAGTACTTC. Amino acid sequence: CASSSGLENQETQYF.

The genes are TRBV7-6 and TRBJ2-7, with 9 bases that match TRBD1. This CDR3 has 15 residues. Germline loops: CDR1 SGHVS, CDR2 FNYEAQ. The trim removed 5 bases at V and 2 bases at J, leaving 7 bases unmatched. CDR3 in amino acids: CASSTGDRAPYEQYF. CDR3 coding DNA: TGTGCCAGCAGCACCGGGGACAGGGCTCCCTACGAGCAGTACTTC.

This chain connects TRBV9 to TRBJ2-1; unclear D gene. V lost 3 bases and J lost 7, with 8 bases in between. The CDR3 is 12 amino acids. Germline CDR1 and CDR2: SGDLS and YYNGEE. For the CDR3, the DNA is TGTGCCAGCAGCGCTCGTTTGAATGAGCAGTTCTTC. This codes for CASSARLNEQFF.

The chain is built from TRBV7-8 and TRBJ2-2, with D possibly TRBD1 on 6 matching bases. The CDR3 totals 16 residues. Trimming left V 6 bases short and J 1 base short, with 15 bases between. Per germline, CDR1 SGHVS and CDR2 FQNEAQ. The CDR3 DNA reads TGTGCCAGCAGTCCGTTGGGGGCGCGGAACACCGGGGAGCTGTTTTTT. Translated, it gives CASSPLGARNTGELFF.

This chain uses TRBV24-1 with TRBJ1-5; 8 bases line up with TRBD1. The CDR3 has 16 amino acids. Per germline, CDR1 KGHDR and CDR2 SFDVKD. Unmatched junction bases numbered 6, after V lost 2 bases and J lost 4 bases. CDR3 amino acids: CATSDSRQGSNQPQHF. DNA for the CDR3: TGTGCCACCAGTGATTCTCGACAGGGGTCGAATCAGCCCCAGCATTTT.

The CDR3 is CASSGTGGRPIPQHF. The CDR3 DNA reads TGTGCCAGCAGCGGGACAGGGGGTCGACCTATTCCCCAGCATTTT. This sequence joins TRBV6-2 or TRBV6-3 and TRBJ1-5; 11 bases agree with TRBD1. Germline trimming cut 6 bases from V and 10 bases from J; bases unmatched to any gene: 11. The CDR3 totals 15 residues. Germline V gives CDR1 MNHEY, CDR2 SVGEGT.

The chain links TRBV6-6 to TRBJ2-7, with 9 bases matching TRBD1. The CDR3 is made up of 15 amino acids. Losses at the gene ends were 5 bases for V and 3 bases for J; bases not matched to a gene: 8. CDR1 is MNHNY, CDR2 SVGAGI, per germline (reference sequence). The CDR3 nucleotides read TGTGCCAGCAGTCTCGCAGGGGACAGGGACTACGAGCAGTACGTC. This codes for CASSLAGDRDYEQYV.

The gene calls are TRBV7-9 and TRBJ2-3; perhaps TRBD1 as D (6 bases). The V gene lost 1 base and the J gene lost 0 bases, with 14 bases spanning the gap. The CDR3 consists of 17 residues. The germline V gene has CDR1 SEHNR and CDR2 FQNEAQ (reference sequence). The CDR3 is CASSLGTTGSSTDTQYF. CDR3 coding DNA: TGTGCCAGCAGCTTAGGGACAACAGGGTCTAGCACAGATACGCAGTATTTT.

J is TRBJ1-2 and V is TRBV27; TRBD1 matches 8 bases. Germline V gene sequence: CDR1 MNHEY, CDR2 SMNVEV (reference sequence). The CDR3 spans 14 residues. The J segment lost 6 bases and the V segment lost 5 bases, leaving 8 bases of the junction unmatched. The CDR3 protein is CASSMLQGANGYTF. The DNA for the CDR3 is TGTGCCAGCAGTATGCTCCAGGGGGCGAATGGCTACACCTTC.

The V gene is TRBV5-1, the J gene TRBJ1-1; tentatively, D is TRBD1 (5 bases). The CDR3 runs 12 residues. CDR1 is SGHRS and CDR2 is YFSETQ in the germline V gene. V lost 4 bases and J 5 bases, leaving 9 bases between the germline ends. CDR3 residues: CASSDQGTEAFF. In nucleotides, the CDR3 is TGCGCCAGCAGCGATCAGGGAACTGAAGCTTTCTTT. Drawing the rest from reference TRBV5-1 and TRBJ1-1, the complete variable domain is KAGVTQTPRYLIKTRGQQVTLSCSPISGHRSVSWYQQTPGQGLQFLFEYFSETQRNKGNFPGRFSGRQFSNSRSEMNVSTLELGDSALYLCASSDQGTEAFFGQGTRLTVV.

The chain recombines TRBV7-2 with TRBJ1-6, with D unresolved. This CDR3 has 13 amino acids. V dropped 6 bases and J dropped 8 bases, with 11 bases sitting between them. Germline-derived CDR1 and CDR2 are SGHTA and FQGNSA. Here the CDR3 reads CASRPREDSPLHF. In nucleotides, the CDR3 is TGTGCCAGCAGACCCCGCGAGGATTCACCCCTCCACTTT.

CDR3 DNA sequence: TGTGCCAGCAGCCAAGGTGCAATGAGGGACGAGCAGTACTTC. This codes for CASSQGAMRDEQYF. V and J are TRBV14 and TRBJ2-7; D possibly corresponds to TRBD2 (5 bases). Germline-derived CDR1 and CDR2 are SGHDN and FVKESK. V lost 1 base and J 5 bases, leaving 12 bases between the germline ends. The CDR3 covers 14 residues.

V usage is TRBV2 and J usage is TRBJ1-1; D remains ambiguous. Trimming cost V 6 bases and J 1 base, with 12 bases left between them. CDR3 length: 14 residues. Germline V lookup: CDR1 SNHLY, CDR2 FYNNEI. The CDR3 region is CASSRREGNTEAFF. The CDR3 nucleotides are TGTGCCAGCAGCCGAAGGGAGGGGAACACTGAAGCTTTCTTT.